The 13 T cell receptor beta chains below come from one sample, sequenced in a study of OX40 agonist ivuxolimab in advanced cancers. Data came from immunoSEQ multiplex PCR; TCRdb stores just in-frame clones and leaves some out. The sample includes roughly 130,000 clones, approximately 92% of them seen just once. The sample here was CD4+ or CD8+ T cells sorted from blood, taken in a trial of the OX40 agonist ivuxolimab. These receptor sequences come from an adult with an advanced solid tumor such as melanoma, head and neck, liver or kidney cancer.

Comment on this clone: Germline and junction disagree at one end, which may indicate a read error. The rearrangement uses TRBV11-1 and TRBJ1-1; maybe TRBD1 (5 bases). Germline V gives CDR1 SGHAT, CDR2 FQDESV (reference sequence). The CDR3 is 14 residues long. CDR3 in DNA: TGTGCCAGCACCTTACATGACAGGAACACTGAAGCTTTCTTT. It yields the protein CASTLHDRNTEAFF.

V gene TRBV19 combines with J gene TRBJ1-2; 8 bases match TRBD1. The CDR3 sequence is 13 residues long. The ends lost 6 bases at V and 3 bases at J; junction bases unmatched: 3. The V gene's germline CDR1 is LNHDA and CDR2 SQIVND (reference sequence). The chain's CDR3 is CASRDRADYGYTF. Written as DNA, the CDR3 is TGTGCCAGTAGGGACAGGGCAGACTATGGCTACACCTTC.

The V call is TRBV19, the J call TRBJ1-2; no firm D call. Germline V gives CDR1 LNHDA, CDR2 SQIVND (reference sequence). CDR3 size: 17 residues. Between the trimmed V and J ends, which lost 3 bases and 4 bases, there was a span of 21 bases. CDR3 sequence: CASSMAGEPLALYGYTF. The CDR3 nucleotides read TGTGCCAGTAGTATGGCGGGAGAACCCTTAGCCCTCTATGGCTACACCTTC.

Concerning this clone: Other DNA sequences in this specimen translate into the identical CDR3. The chain joins TRBV18 to TRBJ2-5; D perhaps matches TRBD2 (6 bases). Trimming cost V 4 bases and J 4 bases, with 7 bases left between them. CDR1 and CDR2 from the germline V gene are KGHSH and LQKENI. The length of the CDR3 is 12 residues. CDR3 protein: CASSQGGETQYF. CDR3 sequence (DNA): TGTGCCAGCTCACAGGGAGGAGAGACCCAGTACTTC.

This clone was detected only once. The chain recombines TRBV19 with TRBJ2-7; 9 bases align to TRBD2. V shed 0 bases, J shed 4 bases, and the junction held 4 bases outside the gene matches. The CDR3 has 15 amino acids. Germline V gene sequence: CDR1 LNHDA, CDR2 SQIVND (reference sequence). CDR3 nucleotide sequence: TGTGCCAGTAGTATAGATCTGGCGGGAGGGTACGAGCAGTACTTC. Protein sequence: CASSIDLAGGYEQYF.

This chain links TRBV27 with TRBJ2-7; either TRBD1 or TRBD2 may fit D (5 bases each). This CDR3 is built from 16 residues. Germline assignment: CDR1 MNHEY and CDR2 SMNVEV (reference sequence). The V end was cut by 3 bases, the J end by 1 base, with 16 bases between. The CDR3 is CASSFEIGTASYEQYF. CDR3 coding DNA: TGTGCCAGCAGTTTCGAGATAGGGACGGCTTCCTACGAGCAGTACTTC.

CDR3 nucleotide sequence: TGCGCCAGCAGCGGGACAGGGACTACGGGGGACACCATATATTTT. Its translation is CASSGTGTTGDTIYF. V usage is TRBV5-1 and J usage is TRBJ1-3, with 9 bases fitting TRBD1. Germline assignment: CDR1 SGHRS and CDR2 YFSETQ. After removal of 4 bases from V and 8 bases from J, the junction contained 10 bases not matched to a gene. This CDR3 spans 15 amino acids.

This sequence joins TRBV7-2 and TRBJ2-7; D is undetermined. Germline V CDR1 and CDR2: SGHTA, FQGNSA. V lost 2 bases and J 6 bases, leaving 11 bases between the germline ends. The CDR3 totals 13 residues. The CDR3 region is CASSLPVSFEQYF. CDR3 nucleotides: TGTGCCAGCAGCTTACCCGTTTCTTTCGAGCAGTACTTC.

The gene calls are TRBV7-3 and TRBJ1-1; D remains ambiguous. Germline assignment: CDR1 SGHTA and CDR2 FQGTGA. The V gene lost 8 bases and the J gene lost 8 bases, with 12 bases spanning the gap. This CDR3 spans 11 amino acids. The CDR3 DNA reads TGTGCCAGCGCCCTCCCCCCCGAAGCTTTCTTT. Amino acids: CASALPPEAFF. The full variable domain, its missing parts supplied by reference TRBV7-3 and TRBJ1-1, is GAGVSQTPSNKVTEKGKYVELRCDPISGHTALYWYRQSLGQGPEFLIYFQGTGAADDSGLPNDRFFAVRPEGSVSTLKIQRTERGDSAVYLCASALPPEAFFGQGTRLTVV.

The CDR3: CASSSRTENTEAFF. The CDR3 DNA follows: TGTGCCAGCAGCTCTAGGACTGAGAACACTGAAGCTTTCTTT. This chain uses TRBV11-2 with TRBJ1-1; D gene unclear. The ends were cut back, 4 bases at V and 1 base at J, with 10 bases in the middle. Germline CDR1 is SGHAT and CDR2 is FQNNGV. This CDR3 contains 14 residues.

V gene TRBV18 combines with J gene TRBJ1-1; D is possibly TRBD1 (6 bases). The CDR3 has 14 amino acids. Looked up from germline, CDR1 is KGHSH and CDR2 is LQKENI. Trimming shortened V by 4 bases and J by 4 bases, and 13 bases separated the two germline ends. The DNA for the CDR3 is TGTGCCAGCTCACGATATACAGGGAGCACTGAAGCTTTCTTT. This gives the protein CASSRYTGSTEAFF.

The chain joins TRBV5-5 to TRBJ2-2; no clear D gene. Germline loops: CDR1 SGHKS, CDR2 YYEKEE (reference sequence). Trimming took off 0 bases at V and 6 bases at J, with 6 bases between the two ends. There are 13 residues in the CDR3. In nucleotides, the CDR3 is TGTGCCAGCAGCTTGGATGGGGCCGGGGAGCTGTTTTTT. It translates to CASSLDGAGELFF.

The rearrangement uses TRBV6-6 and TRBJ1-5; D might be TRBD1 (5 bases). The CDR3 sequence is 14 residues long. V was shortened by 6 bases and J by 3 bases, with 12 bases between the two germline ends. Germline assignment: CDR1 MNHNY and CDR2 SVGAGI (reference sequence). CDR3 nucleotide sequence: TGTGCCAGCAGCTATGACAGTGCCAATCAGCCCCAGCATTTT. It encodes CASSYDSANQPQHF.